This record concerns one T cell receptor (beta chain) sequence. This entry comes from a study of blood T cell repertoires in COVID-19. Study as a whole: PBMCs, B-cell-depleted T cells, or T cells were the source of the cDNA or gDNA that made up the material.

The CDR3 extends over 17 amino acids. V was shortened by 4 bases and J by 9 bases, with 25 bases between the two germline ends. Germline CDR1 reads KGHSH; CDR2 reads LQKENI. Study processing details: Reference gene primer amplification yielded estimated nucleated cell counts. Produced via immunoSEQ multiplex PCR; TCRdb's table is partial and in-frame only. The V and J calls and the clone size are those of that table, but D and trimming were determined from the DNA. This sample has about 140,000 clones, with approximately 88% found just once. This clonotype was sampled from a man between 60 and 75 years old with active or convalescent COVID-19. The sequenced material came from peripheral blood. The chain uses TRBV18 and TRBJ2-1, with TRBD2 as a possible D gene (7 bases). The DNA for the CDR3 is TGTGCCAGCTCACGCAGAGGGGGAGGGCCATTAATCGGTGAGCAGTTCTTC. Its translation: CASSRRGGGPLIGEQFF.